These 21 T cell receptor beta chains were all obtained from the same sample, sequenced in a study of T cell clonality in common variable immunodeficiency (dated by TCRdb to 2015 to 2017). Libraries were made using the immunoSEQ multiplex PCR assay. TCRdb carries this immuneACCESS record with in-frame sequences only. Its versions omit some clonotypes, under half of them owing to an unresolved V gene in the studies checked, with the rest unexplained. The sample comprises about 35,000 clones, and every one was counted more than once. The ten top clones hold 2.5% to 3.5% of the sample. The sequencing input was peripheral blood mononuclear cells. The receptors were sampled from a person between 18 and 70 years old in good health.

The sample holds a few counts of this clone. The CDR3 sequence is CASSPPSAGSNDYTF. Partial CDR3 DNA: TGTGCCAGCTCACCACCGTCAGCGGGAAGTAATGAC. The chain links TRBV18 to TRBJ1-2, with unresolved D. Read data end 3 residues before the CDR3 end; the end is taken from the germline J gene. CDR3 length equals 15 residues. Looked up from germline, CDR1 is KGHSH and CDR2 is LQKENI.

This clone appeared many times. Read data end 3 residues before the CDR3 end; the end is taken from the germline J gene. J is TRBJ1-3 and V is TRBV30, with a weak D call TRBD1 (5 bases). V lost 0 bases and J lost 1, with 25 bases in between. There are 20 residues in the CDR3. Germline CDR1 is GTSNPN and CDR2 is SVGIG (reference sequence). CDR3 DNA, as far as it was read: TGTGCCTGGAGTGTATTGCAGGGCCTCAACGCCCTGACTTCTGGAAACACC. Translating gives CAWSVLQGLNALTSGNT. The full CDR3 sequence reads CAWSVLQGLNALTSGNTIYF. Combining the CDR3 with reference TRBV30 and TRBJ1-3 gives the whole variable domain SQTIHQWPATLVQPVGSPLSLECTVEGTSNPNLYWYRQAAGRGLQLLFYSVGIGQISSEVPQNLSASRPQDRQFILSSKKLLLSDSGFYLCAWSVLQGLNALTSGNTIYFGEGSWLTVV.

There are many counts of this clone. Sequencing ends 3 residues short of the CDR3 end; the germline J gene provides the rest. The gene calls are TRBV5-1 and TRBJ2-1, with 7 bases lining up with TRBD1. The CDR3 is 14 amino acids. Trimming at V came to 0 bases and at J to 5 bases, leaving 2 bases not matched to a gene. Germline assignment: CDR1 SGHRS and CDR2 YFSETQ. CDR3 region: CASSLGDRHNEQFF. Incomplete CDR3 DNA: TGCGCCAGCAGCTTGGGGGACAGACACAATGAG.

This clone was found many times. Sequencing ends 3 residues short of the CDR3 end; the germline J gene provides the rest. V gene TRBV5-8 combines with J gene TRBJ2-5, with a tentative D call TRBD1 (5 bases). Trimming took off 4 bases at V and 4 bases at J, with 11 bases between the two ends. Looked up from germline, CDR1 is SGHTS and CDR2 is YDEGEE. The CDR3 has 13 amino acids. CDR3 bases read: TGTGCCAGCAGCCGATCCAGGGTAGAGACC. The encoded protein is CASSRSRVET. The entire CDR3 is CASSRSRVETQYF.

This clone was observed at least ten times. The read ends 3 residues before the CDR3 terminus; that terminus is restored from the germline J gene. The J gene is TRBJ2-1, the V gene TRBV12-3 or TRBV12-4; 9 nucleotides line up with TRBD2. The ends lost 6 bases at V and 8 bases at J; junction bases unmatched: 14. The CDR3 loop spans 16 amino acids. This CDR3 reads CASSSRAGGRRDEQFF. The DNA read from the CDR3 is TGTGCCAGCAGCTCCCGGGCGGGAGGGAGGCGGGATGAG.

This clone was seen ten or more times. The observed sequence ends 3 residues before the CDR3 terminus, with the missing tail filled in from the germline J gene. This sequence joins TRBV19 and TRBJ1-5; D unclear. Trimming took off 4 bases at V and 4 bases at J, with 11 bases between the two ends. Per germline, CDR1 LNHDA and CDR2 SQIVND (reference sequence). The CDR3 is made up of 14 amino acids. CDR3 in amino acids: CASSTEGRNQPQHF. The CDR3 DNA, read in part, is TGTGCCAGTAGTACGGAGGGTAGGAATCAGCCC.

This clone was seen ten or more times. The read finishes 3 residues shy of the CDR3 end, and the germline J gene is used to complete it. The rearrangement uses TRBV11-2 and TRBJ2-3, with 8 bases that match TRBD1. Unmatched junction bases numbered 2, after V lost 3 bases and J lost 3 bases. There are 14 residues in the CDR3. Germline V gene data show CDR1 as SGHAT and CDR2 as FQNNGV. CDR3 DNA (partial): TGTGCCAGCAGCTTGACAGGGGAGACAGATACG. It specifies CASSLTGETDT. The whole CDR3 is CASSLTGETDTQYF.

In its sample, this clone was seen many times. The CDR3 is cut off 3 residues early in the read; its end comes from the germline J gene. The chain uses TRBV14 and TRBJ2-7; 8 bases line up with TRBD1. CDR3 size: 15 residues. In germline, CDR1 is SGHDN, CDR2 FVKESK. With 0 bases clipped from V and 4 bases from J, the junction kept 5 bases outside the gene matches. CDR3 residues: CASSQDSYRGYEQYF. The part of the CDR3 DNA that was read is TGTGCCAGCAGCCAAGATTCTTACAGGGGGTACGAG. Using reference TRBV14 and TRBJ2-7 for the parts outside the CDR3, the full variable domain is EAGVTQFPSHSVIEKGQTVTLRCDPISGHDNLYWYRRVMGKEIKFLLHFVKESKQDESGMPNNRFLAERTGGTYSTLKVQPAELEDSGVYFCASSQDSYRGYEQYFGPGTRLTVT.

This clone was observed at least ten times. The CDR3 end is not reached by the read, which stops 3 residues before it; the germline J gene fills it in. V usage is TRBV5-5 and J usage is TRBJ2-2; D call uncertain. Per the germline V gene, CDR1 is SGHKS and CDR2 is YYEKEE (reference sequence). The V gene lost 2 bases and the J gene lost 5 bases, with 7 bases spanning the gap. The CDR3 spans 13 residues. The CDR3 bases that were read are TGTGCCAGCAGCTTCCCTGTAACCGGGGAG. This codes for CASSFPVTGE. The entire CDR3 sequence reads CASSFPVTGELFF.

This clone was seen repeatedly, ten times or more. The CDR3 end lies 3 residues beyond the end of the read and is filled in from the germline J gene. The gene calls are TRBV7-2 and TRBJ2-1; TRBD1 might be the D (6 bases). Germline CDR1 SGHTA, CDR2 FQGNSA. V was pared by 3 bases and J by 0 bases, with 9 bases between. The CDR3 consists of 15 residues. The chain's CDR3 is CASSLQGSSYNEQFF. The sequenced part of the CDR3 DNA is TGTGCCAGCAGCTTGCAGGGGAGCTCCTACAATGAG.

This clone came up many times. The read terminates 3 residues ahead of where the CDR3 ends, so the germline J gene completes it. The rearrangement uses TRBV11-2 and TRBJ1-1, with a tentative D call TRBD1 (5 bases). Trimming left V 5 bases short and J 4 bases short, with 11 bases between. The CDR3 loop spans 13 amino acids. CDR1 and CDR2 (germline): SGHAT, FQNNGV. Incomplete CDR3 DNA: TGTGCCAGCAGCACAACAGGTTCCACTGAA. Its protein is CASSTTGSTE. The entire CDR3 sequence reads CASSTTGSTEAFF.

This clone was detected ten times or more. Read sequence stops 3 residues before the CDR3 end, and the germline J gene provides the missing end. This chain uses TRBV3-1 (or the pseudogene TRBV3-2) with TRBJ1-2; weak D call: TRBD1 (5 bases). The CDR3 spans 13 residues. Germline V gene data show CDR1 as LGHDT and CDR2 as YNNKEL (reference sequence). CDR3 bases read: TGTGCCAGCAGCCAAAGTACAGGAAGAGGC. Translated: CASSQSTGRG. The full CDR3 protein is CASSQSTGRGYTF.

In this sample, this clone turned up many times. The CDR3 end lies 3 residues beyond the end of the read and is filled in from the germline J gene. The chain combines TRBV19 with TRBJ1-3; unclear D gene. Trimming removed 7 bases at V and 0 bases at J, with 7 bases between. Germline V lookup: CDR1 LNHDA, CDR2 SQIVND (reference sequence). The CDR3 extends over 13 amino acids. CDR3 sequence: CASIPSSGNTIYF. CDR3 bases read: TGTGCCAGTATCCCCAGCTCTGGAAACACC. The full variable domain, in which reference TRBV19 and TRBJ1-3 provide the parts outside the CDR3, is DGGITQSPKYLFRKEGQNVTLSCEQNLNHDAMYWYRQDPGQGLRLIYYSQIVNDFQKGDIAEGYSVSREKKESFPLTVTSAQKNPTAFYLCASIPSSGNTIYFGEGSWLTVV.

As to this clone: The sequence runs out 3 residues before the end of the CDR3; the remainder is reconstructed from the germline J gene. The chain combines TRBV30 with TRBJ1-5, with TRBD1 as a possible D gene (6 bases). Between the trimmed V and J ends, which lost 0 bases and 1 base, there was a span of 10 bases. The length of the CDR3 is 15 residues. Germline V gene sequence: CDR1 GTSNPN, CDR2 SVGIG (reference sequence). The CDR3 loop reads CAWSVGQGSNQPQHF. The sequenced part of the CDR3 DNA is TGTGCCTGGAGTGTAGGCCAGGGGAGCAATCAGCCC.

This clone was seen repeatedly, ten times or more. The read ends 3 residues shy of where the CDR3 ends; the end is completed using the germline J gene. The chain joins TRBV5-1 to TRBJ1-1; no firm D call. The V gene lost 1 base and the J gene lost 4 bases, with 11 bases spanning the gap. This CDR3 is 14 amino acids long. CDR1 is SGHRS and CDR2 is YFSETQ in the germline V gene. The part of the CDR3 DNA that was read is TGCGCCAGCAGCTTGCAAGGGTTAGGCACTGAA. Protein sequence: CASSLQGLGTE. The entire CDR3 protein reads CASSLQGLGTEAFF.

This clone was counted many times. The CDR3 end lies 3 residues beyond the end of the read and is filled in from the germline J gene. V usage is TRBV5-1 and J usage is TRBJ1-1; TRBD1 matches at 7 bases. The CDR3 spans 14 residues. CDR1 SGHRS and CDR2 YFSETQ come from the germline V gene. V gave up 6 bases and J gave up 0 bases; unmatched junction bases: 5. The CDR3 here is CASKDRTMNTEAFF. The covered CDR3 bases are TGCGCCAGCAAGGACAGGACCATGAACACTGAA.

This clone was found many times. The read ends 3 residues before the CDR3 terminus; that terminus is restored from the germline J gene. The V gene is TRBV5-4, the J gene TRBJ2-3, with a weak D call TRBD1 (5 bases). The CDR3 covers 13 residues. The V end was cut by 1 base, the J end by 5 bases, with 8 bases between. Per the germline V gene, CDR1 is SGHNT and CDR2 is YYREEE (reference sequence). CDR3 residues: CASSLQGGDTQYF. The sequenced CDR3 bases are TGTGCCAGCAGCTTGCAGGGCGGAGATACG.

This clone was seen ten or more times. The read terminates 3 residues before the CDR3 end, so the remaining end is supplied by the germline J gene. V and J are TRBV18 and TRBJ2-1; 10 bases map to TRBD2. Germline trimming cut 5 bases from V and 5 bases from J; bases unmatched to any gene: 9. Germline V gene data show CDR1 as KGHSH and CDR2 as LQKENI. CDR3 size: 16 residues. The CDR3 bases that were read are TGTGCCAGCTCAGCAAAGCGGGAGGGGCTAGACAATGAG. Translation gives CASSAKREGLDNE. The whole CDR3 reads CASSAKREGLDNEQFF.

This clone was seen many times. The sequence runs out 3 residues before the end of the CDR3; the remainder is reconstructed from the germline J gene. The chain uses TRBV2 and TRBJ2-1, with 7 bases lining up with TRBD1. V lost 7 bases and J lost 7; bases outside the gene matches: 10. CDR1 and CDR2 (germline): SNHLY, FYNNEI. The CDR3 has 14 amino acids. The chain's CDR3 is CASTLRQGPNEQFF. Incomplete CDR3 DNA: TGTGCCAGCACCCTAAGACAGGGCCCGAATGAG.

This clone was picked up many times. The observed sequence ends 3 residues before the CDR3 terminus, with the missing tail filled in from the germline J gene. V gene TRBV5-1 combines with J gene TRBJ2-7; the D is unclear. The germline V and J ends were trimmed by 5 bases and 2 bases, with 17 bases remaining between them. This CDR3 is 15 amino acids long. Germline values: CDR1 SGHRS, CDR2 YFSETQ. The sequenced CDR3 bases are TGCGCCAGCAGTTCCACGGGTGTCACACCCTACGAG. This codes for CASSSTGVTPYE. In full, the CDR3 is CASSSTGVTPYEQYF.

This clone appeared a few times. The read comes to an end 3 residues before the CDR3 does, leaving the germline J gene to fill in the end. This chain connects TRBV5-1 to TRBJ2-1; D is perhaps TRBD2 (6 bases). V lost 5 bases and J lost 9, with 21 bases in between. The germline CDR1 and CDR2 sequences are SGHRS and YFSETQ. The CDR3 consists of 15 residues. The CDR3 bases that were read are TGCGCCAGCAGTTCTACTGGGGCGGCCGGGGGTGAG. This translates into CASSSTGAAGGE. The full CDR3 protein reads CASSSTGAAGGEQFF.